This TCR beta chain was observed in a study of cytomegalovirus exposure and HLA in healthy donors. The CDR3 sequence is 13 residues long. Trimming shortened V by 3 bases and J by 0 bases, and 6 bases separated the two germline ends. CDR1 is MNHEY and CDR2 is SMNVEV in the germline V gene (reference sequence). Concerning this clone: The antigen remains unidentified.

Overall study results and limits: CMV serostatus was the only recorded immune exposure for donors. It was reportedly the case that the classifier diagnosed cytomegalovirus status with high specificity and sensitivity. In presence/absence analyses, roughly uniform sequencing depth across donors was assumed.

Vbeta (60) and Jbeta (13) primers were used in the PCR. Data came from immunoSEQ multiplex PCR; TCRdb stores just in-frame clones and leaves some out. The table lists some 120,000 clones, around four fifths of them singletons, with 0.85% to 1.3% in the top ten. The sequenced sample consisted of PBMCs. The gene calls are TRBV27 and TRBJ2-7; D remains ambiguous. The sequence derives from a human donor in good health. The DNA of the CDR3 is TGTGCCAGCAGTTTCGCGGTCTCCTACGAGCAGTACTTC. Translating gives CASSFAVSYEQYF.